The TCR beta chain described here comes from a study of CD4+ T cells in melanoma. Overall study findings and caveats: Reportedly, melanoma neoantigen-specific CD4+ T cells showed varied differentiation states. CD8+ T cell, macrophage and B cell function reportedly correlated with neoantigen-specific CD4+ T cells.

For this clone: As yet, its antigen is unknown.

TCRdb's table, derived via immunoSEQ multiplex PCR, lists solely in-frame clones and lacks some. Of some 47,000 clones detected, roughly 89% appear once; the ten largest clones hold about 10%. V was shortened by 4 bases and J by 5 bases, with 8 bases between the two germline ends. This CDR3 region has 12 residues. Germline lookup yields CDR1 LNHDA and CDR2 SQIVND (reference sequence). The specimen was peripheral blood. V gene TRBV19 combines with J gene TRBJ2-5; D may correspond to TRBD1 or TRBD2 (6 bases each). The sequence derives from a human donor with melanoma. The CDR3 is CASSKGGETQYF. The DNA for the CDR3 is TGTGCCAGTAGTAAGGGGGGTGAGACCCAGTACTTC.